This TCR beta chain comes out of a study of regulatory and conventional T cells in RAG deficiency. Conventional CD4+ T cells were sorted from blood as CD25-low CD127-high cells. As for this clone: Its antigen is unidentified.

Overall study results and limits: Compared with controls, unique Treg TCR beta sequences dropped approximately 100-fold in Omenn syndrome and CID/AS. Sorted Omenn CD25-high CD127-low cells may not be bona fide Tregs. Shannon entropy fell and Simpson indices rose in RAG-deficient patients. Omenn patients showed >75% Treg-Tconv overlap and shorter CDR3 lengths.

Here immunoSEQ multiplex PCR was the method, and the copy in TCRdb shows in-frame clones only, minus some. The sample has some 35,000 clones, 70% to 80% seen once. The CDR3 runs 15 residues. Trimming took 4 bases from V and 4 from J; bases not matched to a gene: 9. Germline CDR1 is SGHVS and CDR2 is FQNEAQ. These sequences were also reported in another study, on regulatory T cells. That paper notes: Amplification used 52 TRBV primers and 13 TRBJ primers.

This sequence was found in a human donor in good health. The sample comprised CD4+ effector T cells sorted from blood. V gene TRBV7-8 combines with J gene TRBJ2-7, with 8 positions matching TRBD1. The CDR3 loop reads CASSSFDRGPYEQYF. DNA for the CDR3: TGTGCCAGCAGCTCGTTCGACAGGGGTCCTTACGAGCAGTACTTC.